Below, 25 T cell receptor beta chains from the same sample are listed, as sequenced in a study of T-cell reconstitution after alpha-beta-depleted transplantation in children. Molecular barcoding with unique molecular identifiers was used for the TCRbeta library. TCRdb itself ran the PCR reads through MiXCR, one entry per CDR3 protein. The repertoire holds hundreds of thousands of distinct CDR3 sequences, with around 13% as singletons. The specimen comprised PBMCs, sampled before TCRalphabeta/CD19-depleted stem cell transplant. These receptors were taken from a girl aged 2 to 10 with congenital amegakaryocytic thrombocytopenia, due to receive a stem cell transplant.

This clonotype turned up a few times. The chain joins TRBV18 to TRBJ2-7, with D possibly being TRBD1 or TRBD2 (6 bases each). Germline V lookup: CDR1 KGHSH, CDR2 LQKENI. The CDR3 totals 15 residues. V lost 4 bases and J lost 7, with 20 bases in between. The CDR3: CASSQQGSEGEEQYF. CDR3 bases: TGTGCCAGCTCACAACAGGGATCGGAGGGGGAAGAGCAGTACTTC.

This clonotype was found many times. The V and J genes are TRBV12-3 or TRBV12-4 and TRBJ2-1; D remains ambiguous. The CDR3 is 12 amino acids. The germline V and J ends were trimmed by 5 bases and 5 bases, with 7 bases remaining between them. CDR3 sequence: CASSGNHNEQFF. For the CDR3, the DNA is TGTGCCAGCAGTGGGAACCACAATGAGCAGTTCTTC.

The V call is TRBV11-2, the J call TRBJ2-1; D is ambiguous. The germline V and J ends were trimmed by 0 bases and 9 bases, with 15 bases remaining between them. Per germline, CDR1 SGHAT and CDR2 FQNNGV. This CDR3 is 15 amino acids long. CDR3 region: CASSLDLWLTVEQFF. CDR3 nucleotide sequence: TGTGCCAGCAGCTTAGATCTTTGGTTGACGGTTGAGCAGTTCTTC.

This clonotype was detected ten times or more. The CDR3 protein is CSVGLGLADNEQFF. The CDR3 DNA follows: TGCAGCGTTGGCCTGGGACTAGCGGACAATGAGCAGTTCTTC. This chain connects TRBV29-1 to TRBJ2-1; 11 bases are shared with TRBD2. The junction had 4 bases not matched to a gene; V was cut back by 4 bases and J by 5 bases. CDR1 is SQVTM and CDR2 is ANQGSEA in the germline V gene. The CDR3 totals 14 residues.

This rearrangement joins TRBV15 to TRBJ2-2; possibly TRBD2 for D (6 bases). V was shortened by 4 bases and J by 6 bases, with 21 bases between the two germline ends. Looked up from germline, CDR1 is LNHNV and CDR2 is YYDKDF (reference sequence). This CDR3 region has 17 residues. Here the CDR3 reads CATSTVPGLGVPGELFF. The CDR3 nucleotides are TGTGCCACCAGCACTGTACCGGGACTGGGAGTTCCCGGGGAGCTGTTTTTT. Using reference TRBV15 and TRBJ2-2 for the parts outside the CDR3, the full variable domain is DAMVIQNPRYQVTQFGKPVTLSCSQTLNHNVMYWYQQKSSQAPKLLFHYYDKDFNNEADTPDNFQSRRPNTSFCFLDIRSPGLGDTAMYLCATSTVPGLGVPGELFFGEGSRLTVL.

This clonotype has at least ten counts. V is TRBV28 and J is TRBJ2-1; D gene unclear. This CDR3 has 15 residues. CDR1 is MDHEN and CDR2 is SYDVKM in the germline V gene. Trimming cost V 2 bases and J 2 bases, with 10 bases left between them. The CDR3 sequence is CASSLRTQAYNEQFF. CDR3 sequence (DNA): TGTGCCAGCAGTTTACGGACGCAAGCCTACAATGAGCAGTTCTTC. Full variable domain (remainder filled in from reference TRBV28 and TRBJ2-1): DVKVTQSSRYLVKRTGEKVFLECVQDMDHENMFWYRQDPGLGLRLIYFSYDVKMKEKGDIPEGYSVSREKKERFSLILESASTNQTSMYLCASSLRTQAYNEQFFGPGTRLTVL.

The chain uses TRBV6-1 and TRBJ2-2, with unresolved D. V shed 5 bases and J shed 2 bases, with 15 bases lying between them. CDR1 MNHNS and CDR2 SASEGT come from the germline V gene. The CDR3 is 16 residues long. The CDR3 bases are TGTGCCAGCAGTCCCTTTCGGTGGGGTAACACCGGGGAGCTGTTTTTT. Protein: CASSPFRWGNTGELFF.

This clonotype occurred a few times. The V call is TRBV20-1, the J call TRBJ2-5; unclear D gene. Per germline, CDR1 DFQATT and CDR2 SNEGSKA (reference sequence). The CDR3 runs to 13 residues. Trimming stripped 5 bases from V and 1 base from J, with 11 bases between. CDR3 sequence (DNA): TGCAGTGCTGGGCTAGGTCCCCAAGAGACCCAGTACTTC. It codes for CSAGLGPQETQYF.

This clonotype showed up many times. This sequence joins TRBV5-1 and TRBJ2-5; unclear D gene. This CDR3 region has 17 residues. Germline CDR1 is SGHRS and CDR2 is YFSETQ. Trimming removed 1 base from V and 1 base from J, with 17 bases in between. CDR3 region: CASSLRASGYSQETQYF. The CDR3 DNA is TGCGCCAGCAGCTTGCGCGCCTCCGGGTACTCCCAAGAGACCCAGTACTTC. Together with reference TRBV5-1 and TRBJ2-5, the CDR3 gives the full variable domain: KAGVTQTPRYLIKTRGQQVTLSCSPISGHRSVSWYQQTPGQGLQFLFEYFSETQRNKGNFPGRFSGRQFSNSRSEMNVSTLELGDSALYLCASSLRASGYSQETQYFGPGTRLLVL.

This clonotype has at least ten counts. This chain links TRBV7-9 with TRBJ2-2; 10 bases align to TRBD2. This CDR3 spans 16 amino acids. CDR1 is SEHNR, CDR2 FQNEAQ, per germline (reference sequence). The V gene end was trimmed by 4 bases and the J gene end by 5 bases; junction bases not matched to a gene: 7. CDR3 in DNA: TGTGCCAGCAGCTACAGGACTAGCGGACTAACCGGGGAGCTGTTTTTT. The encoded protein is CASSYRTSGLTGELFF. Complete variable domain (other parts from reference TRBV7-9 and TRBJ2-2): DTGVSQNPRHKITKRGQNVTFRCDPISEHNRLYWYRQTLGQGPEFLTYFQNEAQLEKSRLLSDRFSAERPKGSFSTLEIQRTEQGDSAMYLCASSYRTSGLTGELFFGEGSRLTVL.

This clonotype was detected a few times. The chain uses TRBV4-1 and TRBJ1-3; no firm D call. With 4 bases removed from V and 3 bases from J, the gap between germline ends came to 10 bases. Germline V gene sequence: CDR1 MGHRA, CDR2 YSYEKL. This CDR3 contains 14 residues. The CDR3 sequence: CASSLRTDGNTIYF. As DNA, the CDR3 is TGCGCCAGCAGCCTTCGGACGGATGGAAACACCATATATTTT.

In this sample, this clonotype turned up many times. This chain joins TRBV20-1 and TRBJ1-6; D remains unclear. The CDR3 is made up of 15 amino acids. Trimming cost V 0 bases and J 8 bases, with 14 bases left between them. Per germline, CDR1 DFQATT and CDR2 SNEGSKA (reference sequence). CDR3 in amino acids: CSARDFTEVDSPLHF. As DNA, the CDR3 is TGCAGTGCTAGAGATTTTACAGAAGTAGATTCACCCCTCCACTTT.

This clonotype was seen at least ten times. V usage is TRBV27 and J usage is TRBJ2-7; D may be TRBD1 (7 bases). This CDR3 is 14 amino acids long. Per germline, CDR1 MNHEY and CDR2 SMNVEV (reference sequence). Trimming cost V 4 bases and J 4 bases, with 14 bases left between them. The CDR3 sequence: CASSSTTGRYEQYF. The DNA for the CDR3 is TGTGCCAGCAGTTCCACGACAGGGAGGTACGAGCAGTACTTC.

This clonotype was found many times. V is TRBV20-1 and J is TRBJ2-3; D unresolved. Germline lookup yields CDR1 DFQATT and CDR2 SNEGSKA (reference sequence). This CDR3 is built from 13 residues. The V end was cut by 4 bases, the J end by 1 base, with 9 bases between. Written as DNA, the CDR3 is TGCAGTGCTATTCCCCAGCGCACAGATACGCAGTATTTT. Translation: CSAIPQRTDTQYF.

The sample holds a few counts of this clonotype. This chain uses TRBV7-9 with TRBJ2-4, with D possibly called TRBD1 or TRBD2 (5 bases each). Looked up from germline, CDR1 is SEHNR and CDR2 is FQNEAQ (reference sequence). Trimming took 5 bases from V and 0 from J, leaving 11 bases between them. This CDR3 comprises 15 residues. CDR3 region: CASSHTGLAKNIQYF. DNA of the CDR3: TGTGCCAGCAGCCACACAGGACTAGCCAAAAACATTCAGTACTTC.

This clonotype was recorded at least ten times. This sequence joins TRBV20-1 and TRBJ2-3; unclear D gene. CDR3 length: 12 residues. Trimming shortened V by 0 bases and J by 9 bases, and 10 bases separated the two germline ends. The germline V gene encodes CDR1 DFQATT and CDR2 SNEGSKA (reference sequence). The CDR3 sequence is CSARDLVGTQYF. For the CDR3, the DNA is TGCAGTGCTAGAGATCTGGTGGGCACGCAGTATTTT.

This clonotype was seen many times. The chain joins TRBV29-1 to TRBJ2-1; tentative D call: TRBD2 (5 bases). The germline V gene has CDR1 SQVTM and CDR2 ANQGSEA. V dropped 3 bases and J dropped 9 bases, with 15 bases sitting between them. The CDR3 totals 13 residues. The CDR3 here is CSVERVRFSEQFF. CDR3 nucleotide sequence: TGCAGCGTTGAGAGGGTTAGGTTCAGTGAGCAGTTCTTC.

This clonotype came up many times. The gene calls are TRBV5-5 and TRBJ2-3, with D perhaps TRBD2 (7 bases). The germline gives CDR1 SGHKS, CDR2 YYEKEE (reference sequence). The CDR3 consists of 16 residues. V shed 0 bases and J shed 4 bases, with 15 bases lying between them. In DNA form, the CDR3 reads TGTGCCAGCAGCTTGGAAGGACTAGGGGGTGCAGATACGCAGTATTTT. Amino acids: CASSLEGLGGADTQYF.

The chain carries TRBV7-9 and TRBJ2-2; 8 bases fit TRBD1. Germline-derived CDR1 and CDR2 are SEHNR and FQNEAQ (reference sequence). The CDR3 loop spans 16 amino acids. After removal of 5 bases from V and 2 bases from J, the junction contained 7 bases not matched to a gene. The CDR3 nucleotides read TGTGCCAGCAGCCCGACAGGGGACATAAACACCGGGGAGCTGTTTTTT. Amino acids: CASSPTGDINTGELFF.

The J gene is TRBJ2-7, the V gene TRBV19; D is ambiguous. CDR1 and CDR2 (germline): LNHDA, SQIVND (reference sequence). The CDR3 extends over 14 amino acids. V was clipped by 11 bases and J by 4 bases, with 21 bases between them. The CDR3 loop is CAPGPPDDLYEQYF. The CDR3 DNA reads TGTGCCCCAGGCCCCCCCGACGACCTATACGAGCAGTACTTC.

The rearrangement joins TRBV29-1 to TRBJ1-2; D remains ambiguous. The CDR3 contains 14 residues. Germline CDR1 SQVTM, CDR2 ANQGSEA. Trimming removed 3 bases at V and 0 bases at J, with 11 bases between. The chain's CDR3 is CSVDNGIANYGYTF. CDR3 DNA: TGCAGCGTTGACAATGGGATAGCTAACTATGGCTACACCTTC.

In its sample, this clonotype was seen a few times. V usage is TRBV18 and J usage is TRBJ2-2; TRBD2 aligns across 12 bases. V was pared by 1 base and J by 2 bases, with 5 bases of the junction left unmatched. Germline CDR1 KGHSH, CDR2 LQKENI. This CDR3 contains 18 residues. The CDR3 coding sequence is TGTGCCAGCTCACCACGGGGACTAGCGGGCCTTAACACCGGGGAGCTGTTTTTT. This translates into CASSPRGLAGLNTGELFF.

This clonotype was detected many times. V usage is TRBV5-1 and J usage is TRBJ1-1; 10 bases match TRBD1. V lost 4 bases and J lost 8; bases outside the gene matches: 8. The CDR3 has 14 amino acids. Germline CDR1 is SGHRS and CDR2 is YFSETQ. The CDR3 DNA follows: TGCGCCAGCAGCCCATGGATGACAGGGGGCGAAGCTTTCTTT. Its protein is CASSPWMTGGEAFF.

V is TRBV10-3 and J is TRBJ2-5, with TRBD2 as a possible D gene (6 bases). The CDR3 extends over 15 amino acids. Germline V gene sequence: CDR1 ENHRY, CDR2 SYGVKD. Deletions cut 4 bases from V and 1 base from J, with 13 bases between. The CDR3 coding sequence is TGTGCCATCAGTGTGGCGGGAACGGCCCAAGAGACCCAGTACTTC. Translation: CAISVAGTAQETQYF.

This clonotype was picked up many times. The chain combines TRBV5-1 with TRBJ2-3; possible D gene TRBD1, 6 bases. This CDR3 comprises 14 residues. The ends were cut back, 4 bases at V and 3 bases at J, with 12 bases in the middle. Germline V lookup: CDR1 SGHRS, CDR2 YFSETQ. The CDR3 spells CASSRTETTDTQYF. The CDR3 coding sequence is TGCGCCAGCAGCAGGACAGAGACTACAGATACGCAGTATTTT.